Each of the 20 T cell receptor beta chains below was sequenced from the same sample in a study of T cell repertoires in cytomegalovirus infection. Antigen specificity for these receptors is unknown. TCRdb re-called the reads through MiXCR, storing one row per CDR3 protein. The data hold a few hundred thousand distinct CDR3 sequences, with approximately 25% observed a single time. Specimen: cultured PBMCs, collected from culture after CMV antigen stimulation. The receptors stem from a human donor in good health (CMV status not recorded). Some clones in this sample may be carry-over from other donors' samples.

Remarks on this clonotype: A much bigger clone sits one base away, suggesting this may be a read error. The rearrangement links TRBV19 to TRBJ2-4; 7 bases fit TRBD2. Germline CDR1 LNHDA, CDR2 SQIVND (reference sequence). The CDR3 sequence is 17 residues long. V gave up 4 bases and J gave up 0 bases; unmatched junction bases: 9. The CDR3 nucleotides are TGTGCCAGTAGTAAGGAGGCGGGAGTCGGAGCCAAAAACATTCAGTACTTC. It is translated as CASSKEAGVGAKNIQYF.

The J gene is TRBJ2-7, the V gene TRBV4-1; tentatively, D is TRBD1 or TRBD2 (8 bases each). Between the trimmed V and J ends, which lost 1 base and 0 bases, there was a span of 13 bases. The CDR3 runs 16 residues. Germline V gives CDR1 MGHRA, CDR2 YSYEKL. CDR3 bases: TGCGCCAGCAGCCAAGGGACAGGGACTAGCTCCTACGAGCAGTACGTC. The encoded protein is CASSQGTGTSSYEQYV.

The table lists this clonotype with many counts. This rearrangement joins TRBV7-2 to TRBJ2-7, with a weak D call TRBD2 (6 bases). The V gene lost 0 bases and the J gene lost 6 bases, with 12 bases spanning the gap. CDR3 length: 14 residues. Germline CDR1 reads SGHTA; CDR2 reads FQGNSA. CDR3 DNA: TGTGCCAGCAGCTTAGCAACCAAGGAGGGCGAGCAGTACTTC. Its translation is CASSLATKEGEQYF.

This chain joins TRBV27 and TRBJ2-2, with a possible D match to TRBD1 (6 bases). Per the germline V gene, CDR1 is MNHEY and CDR2 is SMNVEV (reference sequence). The CDR3 loop spans 15 amino acids. Trimming pared 3 bases from V and 1 base from J, leaving 9 bases between. In DNA, the CDR3 is TGTGCCAGCAGTTTGGGCAGGGGGAACACCGGGGAGCTGTTTTTT. It is translated as CASSLGRGNTGELFF.

The chain has TRBV9 and TRBJ2-1; 9 bases agree with TRBD2. The CDR3 length is 15 residues. The ends lost 6 bases at V and 6 bases at J; junction bases unmatched: 10. CDR1 SGDLS and CDR2 YYNGEE come from the germline V gene. The CDR3 nucleotides are TGTGCCAGCAATAGGGCTAGCGGGACGCGCAATGAGCAGTTCTTC. Its protein product is CASNRASGTRNEQFF.

The chain employs TRBV19 and TRBJ2-5; D tentatively reads TRBD1 or TRBD2 (6 bases each). V lost 6 bases to trimming and J lost 7 bases, with 9 bases between them. CDR3 length equals 11 residues. Germline CDR1 LNHDA, CDR2 SQIVND (reference sequence). The DNA of the CDR3 is TGTGCCAGTAGAAGGGGGGCGACCCAGTACTTC. It encodes CASRRGATQYF. Combining the CDR3 with reference TRBV19 and TRBJ2-5 gives the whole variable domain DGGITQSPKYLFRKEGQNVTLSCEQNLNHDAMYWYRQDPGQGLRLIYYSQIVNDFQKGDIAEGYSVSREKKESFPLTVTSAQKNPTAFYLCASRRGATQYFGPGTRLLVL.

The J gene is TRBJ1-5, the V gene TRBV19; D uncertain. V dropped 1 base and J dropped 5 bases, with 6 bases sitting between them. The CDR3 is made up of 13 amino acids. Germline lookup yields CDR1 LNHDA and CDR2 SQIVND (reference sequence). The CDR3 sequence is CASSIGEHQPQHF. DNA for the CDR3: TGTGCCAGTAGTATAGGGGAGCATCAGCCCCAGCATTTT.

The chain links TRBV7-3 to TRBJ2-3; TRBD2 matches 9 bases. Germline loops: CDR1 SGHTA, CDR2 FQGTGA. V was pared by 4 bases and J by 5 bases, with 7 bases of the junction left unmatched. CDR3 length equals 15 residues. This CDR3 reads CASSSSGAPRDTQYF. The CDR3 DNA sequence: TGTGCCAGCAGCTCTAGCGGGGCCCCTAGAGATACGCAGTATTTT.

The V and J genes are TRBV20-1 and TRBJ2-3; 8 nucleotides match TRBD2. CDR1 DFQATT and CDR2 SNEGSKA come from the germline V gene (reference sequence). J lost 6 bases, V lost 3 bases, and 11 bases had no gene match. This CDR3 is 15 amino acids long. CDR3 sequence (DNA): TGCAGTGCTAGTCGTCCTGGAGCGGGAGCTGATACGCAGTATTTT. It translates to CSASRPGAGADTQYF.

In this sample, this clonotype turned up a few times. The J gene is TRBJ1-1, the V gene TRBV11-3; perhaps TRBD1 as D (5 bases). This CDR3 has 19 amino acids. Germline V gives CDR1 SGHNT, CDR2 YENEEA. V lost 3 bases, J lost 1 base, and 24 bases lay in between. The CDR3 protein is CASSFAERDRWRENTEAFF. In DNA form, the CDR3 reads TGTGCCAGCAGCTTCGCCGAAAGGGACCGATGGAGGGAGAACACTGAAGCTTTCTTT.

The chain is built from TRBV28 and TRBJ1-1; D is perhaps TRBD1 (6 bases). Trimming removed 6 bases at V and 0 bases at J, with 14 bases between. The germline V gene encodes CDR1 MDHEN and CDR2 SYDVKM. The CDR3 spans 15 residues. In nucleotides, the CDR3 is TGTGCCAGCAGCGGAGGACAGCTCTTGAACACTGAAGCTTTCTTT. Encoded protein: CASSGGQLLNTEAFF.

This clonotype was counted between two and nine times. The chain links TRBV18 to TRBJ1-4; the D is unclear. The CDR3 has 14 residues. The germline V gene encodes CDR1 KGHSH and CDR2 LQKENI. With 1 base removed from V and 6 bases from J, the gap between germline ends came to 9 bases. CDR3 sequence reads: CASSPRADHEKLFF. The CDR3 DNA reads as TGTGCCAGCTCACCACGGGCAGACCATGAAAAACTGTTTTTT.

The chain has TRBV25-1 and TRBJ2-3; unclear D gene. CDR3 length equals 14 residues. Germline assignment: CDR1 MGHDK and CDR2 SYGVNS. The ends were cut back, 0 bases at V and 6 bases at J, with 10 bases in the middle. The CDR3 nucleotides are TGTGCCAGCAGTGAATATGGCGACCTGGATACGCAGTATTTT. Translating gives CASSEYGDLDTQYF.

The chain joins TRBV5-4 to TRBJ2-1, with 12 bases aligning to TRBD2. The CDR3 contains 17 residues. Germline CDR1 is SGHNT and CDR2 is YYREEE (reference sequence). V was clipped by 4 bases and J by 0 bases; unmatched bases: 5. CDR3 coding DNA: TGTGCCAGCAGCCGGGGACTAGCGGGTAGCTCCTACAATGAGCAGTTCTTC. Residues: CASSRGLAGSSYNEQFF.

This clonotype turned up a few times. V gene TRBV7-6 combines with J gene TRBJ2-2, with 9 bases matching TRBD1. CDR3 length: 16 residues. Trimming cost V 5 bases and J 1 base; bases outside gene matches: 5. The V gene's germline CDR1 is SGHVS and CDR2 FNYEAQ. This chain's CDR3 is CASSIPGQGNTGELFF. CDR3 coding DNA: TGTGCCAGCAGCATTCCGGGACAGGGGAACACCGGGGAGCTGTTTTTT.

This clonotype occurred a few times. The chain carries TRBV29-1 and TRBJ2-1, with D perhaps TRBD2 (5 bases). The CDR3 consists of 15 residues. CDR1 is SQVTM and CDR2 is ANQGSEA in the germline V gene. The ends were cut back, 6 bases at V and 8 bases at J, with 23 bases in the middle. CDR3 sequence reads: CSVPWRARSSDEQFF. The DNA of the CDR3 is TGCAGCGTCCCGTGGCGGGCCAGGAGTTCCGATGAGCAGTTCTTC.

The chain links TRBV7-2 to TRBJ2-7; D ambiguous. Germline CDR1 is SGHTA and CDR2 is FQGNSA. This CDR3 region has 15 residues. V shed 2 bases and J shed 4 bases, with 15 bases lying between them. CDR3 in DNA: TGTGCCAGCAGCTTAAGTCCCTCTTCCAATTACGAGCAGTACTTC. This encodes CASSLSPSSNYEQYF.

The CDR3 protein is CASSLGGTLSYEQYF. The CDR3 coding sequence is TGTGCCAGCAGCCTGGGTGGGACGCTTTCCTACGAGCAGTACTTC. The gene calls are TRBV28 and TRBJ2-7, with D perhaps being TRBD1 or TRBD2 (5 bases each). Trimming shortened V by 6 bases and J by 1 base, and 16 bases separated the two germline ends. CDR3 length: 15 amino acids. Germline V CDR1 and CDR2: MDHEN, SYDVKM. The full variable domain, rest sourced from reference TRBV28 and TRBJ2-7, is DVKVTQSSRYLVKRTGEKVFLECVQDMDHENMFWYRQDPGLGLRLIYFSYDVKMKEKGDIPEGYSVSREKKERFSLILESASTNQTSMYLCASSLGGTLSYEQYFGPGTRLTVT.

This clonotype was seen more than once but under ten times. V usage is TRBV5-6 and J usage is TRBJ2-5, with 14 bases that match TRBD2. Germline V CDR1 and CDR2: SGHDT, YYEEEE. This CDR3 has 20 amino acids. V lost 3 bases and J lost 4; bases outside the gene matches: 17. The CDR3: CASSSDRLAGGTGPVETQYF. CDR3 DNA sequence: TGTGCCAGCAGCTCCGACCGACTAGCGGGGGGGACAGGACCCGTAGAGACCCAGTACTTC.

This chain uses TRBV7-2 with TRBJ1-5; no reliable D call. The CDR3 spans 14 residues. The germline V gene has CDR1 SGHTA and CDR2 FQGNSA. The germline V and J ends were trimmed by 4 bases and 2 bases, with 9 bases remaining between them. CDR3: CASSWRSRNQPQHF. The CDR3 region has the DNA TGTGCCAGCAGCTGGAGGAGTCGCAATCAGCCCCAGCATTTT. The full variable domain, in which reference TRBV7-2 and TRBJ1-5 provide the parts outside the CDR3, is GAGVSQSPSNKVTEKGKDVELRCDPISGHTALYWYRQSLGQGLEFLIYFQGNSAPDKSGLPSDRFSAERTGGSVSTLTIQRTQQEDSAVYLCASSWRSRNQPQHFGDGTRLSIL.